A single sample is the source of the 29 T cell receptor beta chains below, sequenced in a study of regulatory T cells in long-lasting Graves disease. Arm-PCR of CDR3 regions and iRepertoire HTBI primers were used to build TCR beta libraries. TCRdb processed the multiplex PCR reads anew with MiXCR; each CDR3 protein has one entry. The sample lists 450,000 to 650,000 distinct CDR3 sequences; about 15% were seen once. The time point: newly diagnosed GD, antithyroid drugs for less than 3 months. Extracted RNA from PBMCs served as the source of the TCR library. These data also formed part of another study, on T cells in Graves' hyperthyroidism and ophthalmopathy.

The sequenced sample was peripheral blood mononuclear cells (PBMCs), obtained at new diagnosis, from a patient treated with antithyroid drugs. The origin of the receptors is a woman aged 35-60 years with Graves disease.

This clonotype was detected ten times or more. The rearrangement uses TRBV27 and TRBJ1-1; the D is unclear. The CDR3 runs to 18 residues. Trimming cost V 5 bases and J 4 bases, with 26 bases left between them. Germline lookup yields CDR1 MNHEY and CDR2 SMNVEV (reference sequence). CDR3 in DNA: TGTGCCAGCAGTCCCGGACCCTTTGGGCTGCGAATGAGCACTGAAGCTTTCTTT. Encoded protein: CASSPGPFGLRMSTEAFF.

This clonotype was detected only a few times. This chain links TRBV3-1 with TRBJ1-6, with D maybe TRBD1 (5 bases). The CDR3 loop spans 13 amino acids. Trimming took off 0 bases at V and 17 bases at J, with 14 bases between the two ends. CDR1 and CDR2 from the germline V gene are LGHDT and YNNKEL (reference sequence). Written as DNA, the CDR3 is TGTGCCAGCAGCCAAGATCAGGGAACCGTTATCCACTTT. The encoded protein is CASSQDQGTVIHF.

Ten or more counts support this clonotype. V is TRBV12-3 or TRBV12-4 and J is TRBJ1-6; tentative D call: TRBD1 (5 bases). This CDR3 contains 15 residues. V was trimmed by 5 bases and J by 3 bases, leaving 11 bases between them. CDR3 nucleotides: TGTGCCAGCAGTCCCTCCCAGGGCTATAATTCACCCCTCCACTTT. As protein: CASSPSQGYNSPLHF.

This clonotype was counted at least ten times. V and J are TRBV2 and TRBJ2-7; D is undetermined. The CDR3 is 15 residues long. Germline CDR1 reads SNHLY; CDR2 reads FYNNEI. V was pared by 4 bases and J by 3 bases, with 16 bases between. The CDR3 region has the DNA TGTGCCAGCAGTGCCTCGGATACCGCTTTCTACGAGCAGTACTTC. It codes for CASSASDTAFYEQYF. The variable domain in full, completed from reference TRBV2 and TRBJ2-7, reads EPEVTQTPSHQVTQMGQEVILRCVPISNHLYFYWYRQILGQKVEFLVSFYNNEISEKSEIFDDQFSVERPDGSNFTLKIRSTKLEDSAMYFCASSASDTAFYEQYFGPGTRLTVT.

This clonotype showed up just a few times. The chain links TRBV28 to TRBJ1-5; 7 bases are a match to TRBD1. Germline values: CDR1 MDHEN, CDR2 SYDVKM. The V and J ends lost 3 bases and 4 bases, in that order; junction bases with no gene match: 6. This CDR3 comprises 15 residues. CDR3 coding DNA: TGTGCCAGCAGTTTGAAACAGGGGAGAAATCAGCCCCAGCATTTT. This gives the protein CASSLKQGRNQPQHF.

The chain's CDR3 is CASRKDLSGNTIYF. CDR3 nucleotide sequence: TGTGCCAGCAGGAAAGACCTCTCTGGAAACACCATATATTTT. This chain connects TRBV6-1 to TRBJ1-3; D unclear. CDR1 and CDR2 from the germline V gene are MNHNS and SASEGT. There are 14 residues in the CDR3. V lost 6 bases, J lost 0 bases, and 9 bases lay in between.

This clonotype has just one count. The chain employs TRBV3-1 and TRBJ2-7; 12 bases are a match to TRBD1. Trimming cost V 4 bases and J 3 bases; bases outside gene matches: 7. CDR1 and CDR2 (germline): LGHDT, YNNKEL (reference sequence). The CDR3 contains 16 residues. The chain's CDR3 is CASSPQGTGGSYEQYF. CDR3 sequence (DNA): TGTGCCAGCAGCCCTCAGGGGACAGGGGGCAGCTACGAGCAGTACTTC.

This clonotype was observed many times. This chain joins TRBV27 and TRBJ1-5; unclear D gene. Germline CDR1 and CDR2: MNHEY and SMNVEV (reference sequence). The CDR3 is made up of 15 amino acids. The V and J ends lost 1 base and 3 bases respectively, with 10 bases between them. CDR3 in DNA: TGTGCCAGCAGTTTATTAGGAGGGATCAATCAGCCCCAGCATTTT. It is translated as CASSLLGGINQPQHF.

This clonotype was seen a handful of times. This sequence joins TRBV6-5 and TRBJ2-3, with D unclear. V gave up 0 bases and J gave up 6 bases, with 7 bases separating them. Germline-derived CDR1 and CDR2 are MNHEY and SVGAGI. The CDR3 contains 13 residues. CDR3 nucleotide sequence: TGTGCCAGCAGTTACTCCAGTTTTGATACGCAGTATTTT. It is translated as CASSYSSFDTQYF.

This clonotype was recorded many times. This chain links TRBV7-2 with TRBJ1-2, with TRBD1 matching 9 bases. CDR1 and CDR2 from the germline V gene are SGHTA and FQGNSA. After removal of 5 bases from V and 5 bases from J, the junction contained 9 bases not matched to a gene. CDR3 length: 15 residues. CDR3 nucleotides: TGTGCCAGCAGCATCGTACAGGGGGCGCAGTATGGCTACACCTTC. Translated, it gives CASSIVQGAQYGYTF.

The table lists this clonotype with many counts. The V call is TRBV12-3 or TRBV12-4, the J call TRBJ1-2; 7 nucleotides align to TRBD1. The CDR3 covers 14 residues. The V segment lost 7 bases and the J segment 7 bases; nucleotides outside the gene matches: 12. The CDR3 protein is CASTNAGQGGGYTF. The CDR3 nucleotides are TGTGCCAGCACCAACGCGGGGCAGGGGGGTGGCTACACCTTC.

This clonotype appeared many times. The chain employs TRBV24-1 and TRBJ2-1, with D possibly matching TRBD2 (5 bases). V lost 2 bases and J lost 0, with 16 bases in between. CDR1 and CDR2 (germline): KGHDR, SFDVKD. This CDR3 spans 18 amino acids. The CDR3, as DNA: TGTGCCACCAGTGATTCACGGGAAGCGGATAGCTCCTACAATGAGCAGTTCTTC. Its translation is CATSDSREADSSYNEQFF.

The gene calls are TRBV9 and TRBJ2-2; a weak D match, TRBD1 (9 bases). From germline, CDR1 is SGDLS and CDR2 YYNGEE. V lost 3 bases and J 6 bases, leaving 27 bases between the germline ends. This CDR3 comprises 19 residues. The CDR3 loop is CASSARGGQGPLGAGELFF. CDR3 coding DNA: TGTGCCAGCAGCGCCCGGGGGGGACAGGGTCCTCTCGGGGCCGGGGAGCTGTTTTTT.

This clonotype has just a few counts. The chain couples TRBV24-1 to TRBJ1-1, with a tentative D call TRBD1 (5 bases). The CDR3 contains 14 residues. Germline assignment: CDR1 KGHDR and CDR2 SFDVKD. The V end lost 9 bases, the J end lost 1 base, and 14 bases lay between the germline ends. CDR3 nucleotides: TGTGCCACCGCTCCCGGGGGAGAGAACACTGAAGCTTTCTTT. This sequence encodes CATAPGGENTEAFF.

This clonotype was observed many times. The chain carries TRBV2 and TRBJ2-6; 8 nucleotides align to TRBD1. V lost 2 bases, J lost 1 base, and 4 bases stayed unmatched. Per the germline V gene, CDR1 is SNHLY and CDR2 is FYNNEI. CDR3 size: 17 residues. The CDR3 DNA sequence: TGTGCCAGCAGTGAATTATGGACAGGGTCTGGGGCCAACGTCCTGACTTTC. Residues: CASSELWTGSGANVLTF.

This clonotype has a handful of counts. V usage is TRBV20-1 and J usage is TRBJ2-5, with D possibly matching TRBD2 (6 bases). Germline V gives CDR1 DFQATT, CDR2 SNEGSKA (reference sequence). The CDR3 extends over 15 amino acids. With 1 base removed from V and 5 bases from J, the gap between germline ends came to 17 bases. In DNA form, the CDR3 reads TGCAGTGCTAGAGTTCCACGGGGGTCACGGGAGACCCAGTACTTC. As protein: CSARVPRGSRETQYF.

This clonotype was counted between two and nine times. V and J are TRBV7-9 and TRBJ1-2; D is uncertain. Germline CDR1 SEHNR, CDR2 FQNEAQ (reference sequence). There are 16 residues in the CDR3. V lost 4 bases, J lost 6 bases, and 21 bases lay in between. The chain's CDR3 is CASSSSLVETRNGYTF. CDR3 DNA sequence: TGTGCCAGCAGCTCCTCCTTAGTAGAAACGAGGAATGGCTACACCTTC.

This clonotype was detected many times. This chain links TRBV11-2 with TRBJ2-2; D gene uncertain. Germline CDR1 is SGHAT and CDR2 is FQNNGV. CDR3 size: 13 residues. V gave up 4 bases and J gave up 6 bases, with 9 bases separating them. The CDR3 spells CASSSVPAGELFF. CDR3 in DNA: TGTGCCAGCAGCTCGGTTCCTGCCGGGGAGCTGTTTTTT.

This clonotype was picked up a small number of times. Written as DNA, the CDR3 is TGCGCCAGCAGCTTGGCAGCGCTCGGGGCCAACGTCCTGACTTTC. This sequence encodes CASSLAALGANVLTF. The gene calls are TRBV5-1 and TRBJ2-6; D remains unclear. Germline lookup yields CDR1 SGHRS and CDR2 YFSETQ. V gave up 0 bases and J gave up 4 bases, with 8 bases separating them. The CDR3 spans 15 residues.

V gene TRBV4-2 combines with J gene TRBJ1-4; no clear D. This CDR3 contains 17 residues. Between the trimmed V and J ends, which lost 1 base and 6 bases, there was a span of 18 bases. CDR1 and CDR2 (germline): LGHNA, YNFKEQ. This CDR3 reads CASSQGPGPEVDEKLFF. The DNA of the CDR3 is TGTGCCAGCAGCCAAGGCCCGGGCCCCGAGGTTGATGAAAAACTGTTTTTT.

The gene calls are TRBV4-1 and TRBJ2-1; D is perhaps TRBD2 (5 bases). This CDR3 has 16 residues. From germline, CDR1 is MGHRA and CDR2 YSYEKL. Trimming shortened V by 3 bases and J by 2 bases, and 14 bases separated the two germline ends. CDR3 sequence: CASSHLYSGPYNEQFF. CDR3 in DNA: TGCGCCAGCAGCCATCTGTACAGCGGTCCCTACAATGAGCAGTTCTTC.

The chain combines TRBV11-2 with TRBJ2-3; 8 bases align to TRBD2. CDR3 length: 13 residues. Trimming cost V 10 bases and J 7 bases; bases outside gene matches: 10. Germline loops: CDR1 SGHAT, CDR2 FQNNGV. The CDR3 spells CATPGLVLNTQYF. CDR3 bases: TGTGCCACCCCGGGACTAGTGCTTAATACGCAGTATTTT.

About this clonotype itself: An end of the junction differs from the germline gene, which may be a read error. The J gene is TRBJ2-7, the V gene TRBV7-2, with 7 positions matching TRBD1. Germline CDR1 reads SGHTA; CDR2 reads FQGNSA. This CDR3 comprises 15 residues. CDR3 nucleotides: TGTGCCGGCAGCTTAGCCGACAGGGTGACCTACGAGCAGTACTTC. This gives the protein CAGSLADRVTYEQYF. The whole variable domain, filled in from reference TRBV7-2 and TRBJ2-7, reads GAGVSQSPSNKVTEKGKDVELRCDPISGHTALYWYRQSLGQGLEFLIYFQGNSAPDKSGLPSDRFSAERTGGSVSTLTIQRTQQEDSAVYLCAGSLADRVTYEQYFGPGTRLTVT.

The chain combines TRBV3-1 with TRBJ2-3; the D is unclear. Germline CDR1 is LGHDT and CDR2 is YNNKEL (reference sequence). V gave up 1 base and J gave up 4 bases, with 15 bases separating them. CDR3 length: 16 amino acids. The CDR3 loop reads CASSQVLGWSADTQYF. In DNA form, the CDR3 reads TGTGCCAGCAGCCAAGTTTTGGGGTGGAGCGCAGATACGCAGTATTTT.

This clonotype was seen only a few times. This chain links TRBV2 with TRBJ2-1; no clear D. Germline CDR1 reads SNHLY; CDR2 reads FYNNEI. V lost 6 bases, J lost 5 bases, and 8 bases lay in between. The CDR3 runs to 12 residues. CDR3 sequence (DNA): TGTGCCAGCAGCCAAGAGGACAATGAGCAGTTCTTC. It encodes CASSQEDNEQFF.

The V gene is TRBV7-9, the J gene TRBJ2-7; 7 positions agree with TRBD1. The CDR3 spans 14 residues. CDR1 and CDR2 from the germline V gene are SEHNR and FQNEAQ (reference sequence). The J segment lost 5 bases and the V segment lost 3 bases, leaving 7 bases of the junction unmatched. The DNA for the CDR3 is TGTGCCAGCAGCTTTATCACAGGGGCAAACGAGCAGTACTTC. Its protein is CASSFITGANEQYF.

In its sample, this clonotype was seen many times. This chain uses TRBV20-1 with TRBJ1-2; D is unresolved. Germline V gene lookup returns CDR1 DFQATT and CDR2 SNEGSKA (reference sequence). The CDR3 has 13 residues. Trimming removed 0 bases from V and 4 bases from J, with 9 bases in between. This CDR3 is CSARDPGSYGYTF. The CDR3 nucleotides read TGCAGTGCTAGAGATCCGGGATCCTATGGCTACACCTTC.

This clonotype was recorded many times. The genes are TRBV20-1 and TRBJ2-1; TRBD2 agrees at 14 bases. CDR3 size: 16 residues. Germline V gene sequence: CDR1 DFQATT, CDR2 SNEGSKA (reference sequence). V lost 5 bases to trimming and J lost 0 bases; unmatched junction nucleotides: 3. Written as DNA, the CDR3 is TGCAGTGCTGGACTAGCGGGGGGCCTCTCCTACAATGAGCAGTTCTTC. It encodes CSAGLAGGLSYNEQFF.

This clonotype was counted only a few times. The rearrangement links TRBV15 to TRBJ1-1; D not resolved. Trimming pared 6 bases from V and 0 bases from J, leaving 11 bases between. Germline CDR1 and CDR2: LNHNV and YYDKDF (reference sequence). The CDR3 covers 14 residues. This CDR3 is CATRETGMNTEAFF. CDR3 sequence (DNA): TGTGCCACCAGGGAGACGGGTATGAACACTGAAGCTTTCTTT.